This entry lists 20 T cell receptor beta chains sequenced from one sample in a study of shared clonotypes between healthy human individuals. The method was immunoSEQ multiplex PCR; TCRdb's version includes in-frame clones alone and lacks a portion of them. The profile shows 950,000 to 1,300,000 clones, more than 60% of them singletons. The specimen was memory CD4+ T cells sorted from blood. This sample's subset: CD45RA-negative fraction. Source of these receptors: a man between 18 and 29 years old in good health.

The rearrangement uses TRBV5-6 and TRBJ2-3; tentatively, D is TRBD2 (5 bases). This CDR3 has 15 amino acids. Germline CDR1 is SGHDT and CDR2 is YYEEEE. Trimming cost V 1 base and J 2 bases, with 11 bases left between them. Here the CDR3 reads CASSLTGRITDTQYF. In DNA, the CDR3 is TGTGCCAGCAGCTTGACGGGGAGAATCACAGATACGCAGTATTTT.

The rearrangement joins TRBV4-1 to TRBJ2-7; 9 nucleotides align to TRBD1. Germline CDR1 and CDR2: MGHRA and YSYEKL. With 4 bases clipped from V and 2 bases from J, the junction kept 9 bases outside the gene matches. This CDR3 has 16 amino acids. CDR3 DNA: TGCGCCAGCAGCCCTAGGGGGAGGGACAGGGCCTACGAGCAGTACTTC. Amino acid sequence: CASSPRGRDRAYEQYF.

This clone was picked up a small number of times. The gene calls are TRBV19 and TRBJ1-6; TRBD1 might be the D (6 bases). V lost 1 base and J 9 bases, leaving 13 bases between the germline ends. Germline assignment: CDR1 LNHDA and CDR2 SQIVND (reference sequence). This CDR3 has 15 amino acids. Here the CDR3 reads CASSIGQGFRSPLHF. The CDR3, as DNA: TGTGCCAGTAGTATAGGGCAGGGGTTTCGTTCACCCCTCCACTTT.

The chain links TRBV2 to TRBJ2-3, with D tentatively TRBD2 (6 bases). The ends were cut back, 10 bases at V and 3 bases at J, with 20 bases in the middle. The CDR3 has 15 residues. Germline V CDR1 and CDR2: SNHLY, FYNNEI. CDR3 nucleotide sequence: TGTGCCACGAGCGGGCCGTGGAACCATACAGATACGCAGTATTTT. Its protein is CATSGPWNHTDTQYF.

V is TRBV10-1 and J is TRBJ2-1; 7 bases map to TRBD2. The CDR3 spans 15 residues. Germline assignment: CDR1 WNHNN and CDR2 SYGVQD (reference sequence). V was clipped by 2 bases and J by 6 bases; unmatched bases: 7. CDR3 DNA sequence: TGCGCCAGCAGTGAGAGCCTAGCGGTTATCAATGAGCAGTTCTTC. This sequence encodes CASSESLAVINEQFF.

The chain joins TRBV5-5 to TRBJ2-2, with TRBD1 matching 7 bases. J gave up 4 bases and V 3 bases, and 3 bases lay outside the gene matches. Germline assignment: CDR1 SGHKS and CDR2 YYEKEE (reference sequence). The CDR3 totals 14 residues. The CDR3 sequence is CASSSRQGTGELFF. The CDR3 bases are TGTGCCAGCAGCTCAAGACAGGGCACCGGGGAGCTGTTTTTT.

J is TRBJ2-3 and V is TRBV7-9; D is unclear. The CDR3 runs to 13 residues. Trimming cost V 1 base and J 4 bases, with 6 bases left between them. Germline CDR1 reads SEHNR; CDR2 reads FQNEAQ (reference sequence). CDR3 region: CASSLVNPDTQYF. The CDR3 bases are TGTGCCAGCAGCTTAGTAAACCCAGATACGCAGTATTTT.

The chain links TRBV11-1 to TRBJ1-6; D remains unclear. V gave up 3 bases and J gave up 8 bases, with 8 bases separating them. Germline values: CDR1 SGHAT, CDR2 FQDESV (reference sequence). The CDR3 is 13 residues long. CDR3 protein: CASSFTRDSPLHF. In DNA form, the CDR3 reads TGTGCCAGCAGCTTCACAAGAGATTCACCCCTCCACTTT.

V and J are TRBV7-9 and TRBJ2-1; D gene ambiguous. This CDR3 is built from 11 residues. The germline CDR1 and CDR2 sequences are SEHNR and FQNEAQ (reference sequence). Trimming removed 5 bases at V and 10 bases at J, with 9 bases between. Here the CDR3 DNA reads TGTGCCAGCAGCCGGATGGGGGAGCAGTTCTTC. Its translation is CASSRMGEQFF.

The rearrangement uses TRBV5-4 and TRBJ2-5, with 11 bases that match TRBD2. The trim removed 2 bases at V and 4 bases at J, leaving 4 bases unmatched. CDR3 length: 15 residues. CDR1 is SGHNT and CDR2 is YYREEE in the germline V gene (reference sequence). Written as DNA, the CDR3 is TGTGCCAGCAGCTTACCGACTAGCGGGGCAGAGACCCAGTACTTC. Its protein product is CASSLPTSGAETQYF.

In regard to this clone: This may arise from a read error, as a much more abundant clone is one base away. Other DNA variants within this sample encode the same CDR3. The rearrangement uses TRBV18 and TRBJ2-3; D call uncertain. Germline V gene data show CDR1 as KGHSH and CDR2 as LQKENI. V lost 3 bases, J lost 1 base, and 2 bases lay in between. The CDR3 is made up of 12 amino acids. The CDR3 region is CASSPGTDTQYF. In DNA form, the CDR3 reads TGTGCCAGCTCACCCGGCACAGATACGCAGTATTTT. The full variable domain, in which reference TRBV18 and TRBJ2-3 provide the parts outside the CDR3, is NAGVMQNPRHLVRRRGQEARLRCSPMKGHSHVYWYRQLPEEGLKFMVYLQKENIIDESGMPKERFSAEFPKEGPSILRIQQVVRGDSAAYFCASSPGTDTQYFGPGTRLTVL.

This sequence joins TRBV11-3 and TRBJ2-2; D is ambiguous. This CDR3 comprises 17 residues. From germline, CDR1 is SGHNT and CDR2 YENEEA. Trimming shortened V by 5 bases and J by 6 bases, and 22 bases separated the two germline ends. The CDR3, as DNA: TGTGCCAGCAGCGCCGGCTTCCCCTTGGGCCGCGCCGGGGAGCTGTTTTTT. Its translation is CASSAGFPLGRAGELFF.

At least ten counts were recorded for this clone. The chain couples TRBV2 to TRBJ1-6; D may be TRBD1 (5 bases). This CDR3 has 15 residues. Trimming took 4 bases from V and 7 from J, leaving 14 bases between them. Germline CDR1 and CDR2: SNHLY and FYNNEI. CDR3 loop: CASSGVRGENSPLHF. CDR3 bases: TGTGCCAGCAGTGGGGTTCGAGGGGAGAATTCACCCCTCCACTTT.

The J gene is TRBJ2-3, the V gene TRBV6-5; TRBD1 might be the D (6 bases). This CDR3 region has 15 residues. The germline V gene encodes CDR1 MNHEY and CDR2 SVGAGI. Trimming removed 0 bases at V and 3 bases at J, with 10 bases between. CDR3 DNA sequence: TGTGCCAGCAGTTACTCGGGGGCAGAAACAGATACGCAGTATTTT. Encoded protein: CASSYSGAETDTQYF.

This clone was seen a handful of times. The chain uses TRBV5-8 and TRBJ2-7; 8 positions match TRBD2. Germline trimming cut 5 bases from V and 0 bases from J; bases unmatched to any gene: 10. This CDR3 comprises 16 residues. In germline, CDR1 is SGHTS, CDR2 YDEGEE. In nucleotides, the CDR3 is TGTGCCAGCAGGAACGCGGGGGGATTGAGCTCCTACGAGCAGTACTTC. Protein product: CASRNAGGLSSYEQYF.

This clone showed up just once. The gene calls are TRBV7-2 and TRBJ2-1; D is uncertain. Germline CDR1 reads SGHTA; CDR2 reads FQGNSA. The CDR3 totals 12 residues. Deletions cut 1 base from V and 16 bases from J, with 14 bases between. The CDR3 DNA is TGTGCCAGCAGCTTAGACGTCCCAGCCCGTTTCTTC. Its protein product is CASSLDVPARFF.

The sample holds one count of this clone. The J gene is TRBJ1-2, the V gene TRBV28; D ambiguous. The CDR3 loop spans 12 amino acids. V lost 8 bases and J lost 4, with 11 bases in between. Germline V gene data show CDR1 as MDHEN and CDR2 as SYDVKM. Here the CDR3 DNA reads TGTGCCAGCCTGGAGGCCTTCTATGGCTACACCTTC. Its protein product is CASLEAFYGYTF.

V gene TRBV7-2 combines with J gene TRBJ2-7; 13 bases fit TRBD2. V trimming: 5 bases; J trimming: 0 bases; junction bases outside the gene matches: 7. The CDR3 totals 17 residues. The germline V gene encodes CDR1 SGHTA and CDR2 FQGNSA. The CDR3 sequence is CASSPRGLAGFSYEQYF. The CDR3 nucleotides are TGTGCCAGCAGCCCACGGGGACTAGCGGGGTTCTCCTACGAGCAGTACTTC. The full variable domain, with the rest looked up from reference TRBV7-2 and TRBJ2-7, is GAGVSQSPSNKVTEKGKDVELRCDPISGHTALYWYRQSLGQGLEFLIYFQGNSAPDKSGLPSDRFSAERTGGSVSTLTIQRTQQEDSAVYLCASSPRGLAGFSYEQYFGPGTRLTVT.

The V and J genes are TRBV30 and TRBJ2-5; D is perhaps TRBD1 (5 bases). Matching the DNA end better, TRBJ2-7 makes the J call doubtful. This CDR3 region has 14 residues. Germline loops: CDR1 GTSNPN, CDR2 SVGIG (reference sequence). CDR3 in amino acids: CAWSRQGAFHEQYF. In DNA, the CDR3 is TGTGCCTGGAGTCGGCAGGGTGCTTTCCACGAGCAGTACTTC.

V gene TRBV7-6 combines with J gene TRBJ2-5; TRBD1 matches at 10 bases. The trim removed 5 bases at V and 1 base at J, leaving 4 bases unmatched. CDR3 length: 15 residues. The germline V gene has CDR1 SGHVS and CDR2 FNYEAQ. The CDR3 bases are TGTGCCAGCAGCCCGGACAGGGGGGTCCAAGAGACCCAGTACTTC. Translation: CASSPDRGVQETQYF.